Below are 20 T cell receptor beta chains sequenced from a single sample in a study of shared clonotypes between healthy human individuals. Naivety among CD8 cells was defined by CD45RO negativity and positive CCR7 selection, thereby excluding terminally differentiated effector memory CD45RA+ cells. Repertoires were generated with immunoSEQ multiplex PCR, while TCRdb's copy carries only in-frame clones and drops some. This sample yields around 2.1 million clones, of which roughly 91% are seen a single time; approximately 1.7% belongs to the top ten. Sample: naive CD8+ T cells from PBMCs. The receptors derive from a man aged 18 to 35 in good health. Some clones in this sample may be carry-over from other donors' samples.

The rearrangement links TRBV5-6 to TRBJ2-7, with D maybe TRBD1 (5 bases). The ends were cut back, 3 bases at V and 2 bases at J, with 15 bases in the middle. The CDR3 is 15 amino acids. Germline CDR1 and CDR2: SGHDT and YYEEEE. The CDR3 DNA sequence: TGTGCCAGCAGCTCCAGGGCAGCCGACCCCTACGAGCAGTACTTC. Residues: CASSSRAADPYEQYF.

On this clone: One end of the junction fails to match germline, which may point to a read error. The same CDR3 can be traced to other DNA sequences in this sample. The chain is built from TRBV7-9 and TRBJ2-5; 9 nucleotides agree with TRBD1. This CDR3 spans 15 amino acids. Germline V gives CDR1 SEHNR, CDR2 FQNEAQ (reference sequence). CDR3 residues: CASSPRDRAEETQYF. The DNA for the CDR3 is TGCGCCAGCAGCCCCCGGGACAGGGCAGAAGAGACCCAGTACTTC. Combining the CDR3 with reference TRBV7-9 and TRBJ2-5 gives the whole variable domain DTGVSQNPRHKITKRGQNVTFRCDPISEHNRLYWYRQTLGQGPEFLTYFQNEAQLEKSRLLSDRFSAERPKGSFSTLEIQRTEQGDSAMYLCASSPRDRAEETQYFGPGTRLLVL.

The chain links TRBV5-6 to TRBJ2-5; 7 nucleotides line up with TRBD2. Germline lookup yields CDR1 SGHDT and CDR2 YYEEEE. V gave up 5 bases and J gave up 5 bases; unmatched junction bases: 12. The CDR3 loop spans 15 amino acids. CDR3: CASRRAQTSWETQYF. The CDR3 region has the DNA TGTGCCAGCAGACGCGCCCAGACTAGCTGGGAGACCCAGTACTTC.

V and J are TRBV11-2 and TRBJ2-6, with D tentatively TRBD1 (6 bases). Germline values: CDR1 SGHAT, CDR2 FQNNGV. Trimming stripped 1 base from V and 6 bases from J, with 10 bases between. This CDR3 spans 15 amino acids. CDR3 nucleotide sequence: TGTGCCAGCAGCTTAGCAGGGGTCTTGGCCAACGTCCTGACTTTC. It specifies CASSLAGVLANVLTF.

V usage is TRBV28 and J usage is TRBJ1-5; 9 bases are shared with TRBD1. The germline CDR1 and CDR2 sequences are MDHEN and SYDVKM. The CDR3 covers 16 residues. After removal of 5 bases from V and 6 bases from J, the junction contained 11 bases not matched to a gene. The CDR3 DNA sequence: TGTGCCAGCAGTCCTCAACAGGGGGCGCGGGGTCAGCCCCAGCATTTT. It yields the protein CASSPQQGARGQPQHF.

J is TRBJ2-3 and V is TRBV11-2, with 13 bases fitting TRBD2. CDR1 and CDR2 from the germline V gene are SGHAT and FQNNGV. The CDR3 totals 17 residues. J gave up 5 bases and V 1 base, and 6 bases lay outside the gene matches. CDR3: CASSLVGLAGVLDTQYF. The CDR3 region has the DNA TGTGCCAGCAGCTTAGTAGGACTAGCGGGAGTCTTAGATACGCAGTATTTT.

The chain's CDR3 is CAWNPGRDNSPLHF. The CDR3, as DNA: TGTGCCTGGAACCCTGGGCGAGATAATTCACCCCTCCACTTT. This sequence joins TRBV30 and TRBJ1-6; unclear D gene. Trimming removed 4 bases at V and 5 bases at J, with 12 bases between. The CDR3 totals 14 residues. The V gene's germline CDR1 is GTSNPN and CDR2 SVGIG (reference sequence).

A remark on this clone: This same CDR3 is encoded by further DNA sequences in the sample. The J gene is TRBJ2-7, the V gene TRBV5-1; 11 bases are shared with TRBD1. J lost 2 bases, V lost 4 bases, and 2 bases had no gene match. CDR1 SGHRS and CDR2 YFSETQ come from the germline V gene. The CDR3 is made up of 14 amino acids. The CDR3 sequence is CASSLGQGAYEQYF. In nucleotides, the CDR3 is TGCGCCAGCAGCCTGGGACAGGGGGCCTACGAGCAGTACTTC.

The chain couples TRBV7-2 to TRBJ2-7, with 11 positions matching TRBD2. V lost 5 bases to trimming and J lost 6 bases; unmatched junction nucleotides: 9. The CDR3 totals 15 residues. CDR1 and CDR2 (germline): SGHTA, FQGNSA. CDR3 DNA sequence: TGTGCCAGCAGCGAGCTAGCGGGAGGAGTATCCGAGCAGTACTTC. Translation: CASSELAGGVSEQYF.

The J gene is TRBJ2-7, the V gene TRBV7-6; tentatively, D is TRBD2 (5 bases). There are 15 residues in the CDR3. Deletions cut 5 bases from V and 4 bases from J, with 18 bases between. Germline CDR1 reads SGHVS; CDR2 reads FNYEAQ. The CDR3 nucleotides are TGTGCCAGCAGCCCCGGTAGTGCGGGTACGTACGAGCAGTACTTC. It specifies CASSPGSAGTYEQYF. The entire variable domain, with the rest obtained from reference TRBV7-6 and TRBJ2-7, is as follows: GAGVSQSPRYKVTKRGQDVALRCDPISGHVSLYWYRQALGQGPEFLTYFNYEAQQDKSGLPNDRFSAERPEGSISTLTIQRTEQRDSAMYRCASSPGSAGTYEQYFGPGTRLTVT.

This clone was seen only once. The genes are TRBV27 and TRBJ2-2; TRBD2 matches at 12 bases. Germline V CDR1 and CDR2: MNHEY, SMNVEV (reference sequence). The CDR3 consists of 17 residues. After removal of 3 bases from V and 5 bases from J, the junction contained 7 bases not matched to a gene. This CDR3 reads CASSFPSGRGVTGELFF. The CDR3 region has the DNA TGTGCCAGCAGTTTCCCTAGCGGGAGGGGTGTAACCGGGGAGCTGTTTTTT.

The chain combines TRBV19 with TRBJ2-2; D is perhaps TRBD1 (6 bases). The CDR3 has 17 amino acids. V was clipped by 0 bases and J by 7 bases, with 18 bases between them. The germline V gene has CDR1 LNHDA and CDR2 SQIVND (reference sequence). This chain's CDR3 is CASSIDGGRVAGGELFF. CDR3 nucleotide sequence: TGTGCCAGTAGTATAGATGGGGGCAGGGTTGCTGGCGGGGAGCTGTTTTTT.

The chain carries TRBV30 and TRBJ2-5, with D perhaps TRBD2 (5 bases). Germline V lookup: CDR1 GTSNPN, CDR2 SVGIG (reference sequence). The CDR3 has 14 amino acids. Trimming took 1 base from V and 5 from J, leaving 14 bases between them. The CDR3 DNA is TGTGCCTGGAGTGGTATAGGAGGAAGGGAGACCCAGTACTTC. This translates into CAWSGIGGRETQYF.

The chain has TRBV7-2 and TRBJ1-3; D possibly corresponds to TRBD1 (6 bases). Trimming took off 4 bases at V and 0 bases at J, with 13 bases between the two ends. Germline V gives CDR1 SGHTA, CDR2 FQGNSA. CDR3 length: 16 residues. CDR3 loop: CASSSGTLSSGNTIYF. The CDR3 bases are TGTGCCAGCAGCTCCGGGACATTGAGCTCTGGAAACACCATATATTTT.

This CDR3 reads CASSPPRGRFDEQFF. The CDR3 coding sequence is TGTGCCAGCAGCCCCCCCAGGGGCCGGTTCGATGAGCAGTTCTTC. V usage is TRBV7-9 and J usage is TRBJ2-1, with a tentative D call TRBD1 (6 bases). The germline V and J ends were trimmed by 5 bases and 8 bases, with 19 bases remaining between them. The CDR3 is 15 amino acids. CDR1 and CDR2 from the germline V gene are SEHNR and FQNEAQ (reference sequence).

The chain is built from TRBV21-1 and TRBJ2-7; TRBD2 reflects the table's D call only, with no check against the DNA. TRBV21-1 is described as a pseudogene. The CDR3 extends over 13 amino acids. The DNA of the CDR3 is TGTGCCAGCCGGCGCCTACCTGAGGACGAGCAGTACTTC. Translating it yields CASRRLPEDEQYF.

The CDR3 bases are TGCGCCAGCAGCCCACTTAGAGGAACCTACAATGAGCAGTTCTTC. This encodes CASSPLRGTYNEQFF. The rearrangement links TRBV4-1 to TRBJ2-1; D ambiguous. The CDR3 has 15 amino acids. The V and J ends lost 4 bases and 2 bases respectively, with 12 bases between them. CDR1 is MGHRA, CDR2 YSYEKL, per germline.

As concerns this clone: Other nucleotide sequences from this sample produce the same CDR3. The rearrangement links TRBV9 to TRBJ2-7, with 8 bases matching TRBD2. The V gene's germline CDR1 is SGDLS and CDR2 YYNGEE. The J segment lost 0 bases and the V segment lost 4 bases, leaving 3 bases of the junction unmatched. CDR3 length: 14 residues. DNA for the CDR3: TGTGCCAGCAGCCCGGGGGGGGCCTCCTACGAGCAGTACTTC. Encoded protein: CASSPGGASYEQYF. The full variable domain, with the rest looked up from reference TRBV9 and TRBJ2-7, is DSGVTQTPKHLITATGQRVTLRCSPRSGDLSVYWYQQSLDQGLQFLIQYYNGEERAKGNILERFSAQQFPDLHSELNLSSLELGDSALYFCASSPGGASYEQYFGPGTRLTVT.

CDR3 sequence (DNA): TGTGCCAGCGGGGAGGCGGGAGGTTCGGGGGAGACCCAGTACTTC. Translating gives CASGEAGGSGETQYF. The chain employs TRBV27 and TRBJ2-5; 8 nucleotides match TRBD2. From germline, CDR1 is MNHEY and CDR2 SMNVEV (reference sequence). This CDR3 contains 15 residues. Trimming removed 8 bases from V and 5 bases from J; junction bases left unmatched: 13.

This chain links TRBV7-6 with TRBJ2-7; D gene uncertain. This CDR3 region has 12 residues. The ends were cut back, 3 bases at V and 6 bases at J, with 9 bases in the middle. Germline CDR1 is SGHVS and CDR2 is FNYEAQ. The chain's CDR3 is CASSFPLGEQYF. The DNA of the CDR3 is TGTGCCAGCAGCTTTCCCCTAGGCGAGCAGTACTTC.